Sequencing of this TCR beta chain was carried out in a study of blood T cell repertoires in COVID-19. Overall study: The samples span acute and convalescent COVID-19 from the United States, Italy and Spain. The analysed material was cDNA or gDNA that came from T cells, B-cell-depleted T cells, or PBMCs.

This CDR3 spans 17 amino acids. Per the germline V gene, CDR1 is MDHEN and CDR2 is SYDVKM. The trim removed 5 bases at V and 5 bases at J, leaving 18 bases unmatched. The authors' processing: Reference gene primer amplification yielded estimated nucleated cell counts. Clones were sequenced by immunoSEQ multiplex PCR, and TCRdb holds only the in-frame ones, with some missing. V and J calls and clone size are copied from that table; D and trimming were computed from the DNA. The sample comprises 90,000 to 120,000 clones, just over 90% of which are singletons, and roughly 1.2% rests with the top ten. Sample: peripheral blood. This chain connects TRBV28 to TRBJ2-7, with TRBD2 identical over 7 bases. The clonotype was recovered from a woman in her 30s with acute or convalescent COVID-19. This chain's CDR3 is CASSPLFSRRGRHEQYF. DNA for the CDR3: TGTGCCAGCAGTCCTCTTTTCTCGAGGCGGGGGAGACACGAGCAGTACTTC. Filled out from reference TRBV28 and TRBJ2-7, the complete variable domain reads DVKVTQSSRYLVKRTGEKVFLECVQDMDHENMFWYRQDPGLGLRLIYFSYDVKMKEKGDIPEGYSVSREKKERFSLILESASTNQTSMYLCASSPLFSRRGRHEQYFGPGTRLTVT.